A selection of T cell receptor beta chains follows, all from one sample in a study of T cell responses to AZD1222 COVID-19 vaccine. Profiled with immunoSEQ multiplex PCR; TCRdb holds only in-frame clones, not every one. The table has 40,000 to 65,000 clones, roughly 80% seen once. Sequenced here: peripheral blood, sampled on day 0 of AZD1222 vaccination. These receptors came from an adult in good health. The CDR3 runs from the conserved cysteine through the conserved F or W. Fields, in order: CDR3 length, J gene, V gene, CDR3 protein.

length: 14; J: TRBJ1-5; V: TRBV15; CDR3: CATSRDKFDQPQHF
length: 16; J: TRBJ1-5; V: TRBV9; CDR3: CASSVGPGTSNQPQHF
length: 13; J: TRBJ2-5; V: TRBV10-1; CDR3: CASSGVITGTQYF
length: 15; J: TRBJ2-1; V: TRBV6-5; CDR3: CASSPVRGQYNEQFF
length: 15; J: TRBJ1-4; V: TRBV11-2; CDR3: CASSRQGQSNEKLFF
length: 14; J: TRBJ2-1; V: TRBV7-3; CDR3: CASSSGGLGNEQFF
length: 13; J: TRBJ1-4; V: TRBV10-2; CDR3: CASSEGLNEKLFF
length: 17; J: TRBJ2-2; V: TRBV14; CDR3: CASSQYTGTANTGELFF
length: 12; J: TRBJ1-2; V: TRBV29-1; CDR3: CSVGSENYGYTF
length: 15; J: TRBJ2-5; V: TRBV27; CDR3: CASSLDSGIVETQYF
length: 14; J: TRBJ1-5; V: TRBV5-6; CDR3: CASSLSGGRQPQHF
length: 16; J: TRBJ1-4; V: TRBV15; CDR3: CATSGRDRGTNEKLFF
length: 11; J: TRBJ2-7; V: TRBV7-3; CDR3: CASSLRREQYF
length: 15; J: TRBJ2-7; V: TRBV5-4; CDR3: CASSLEPTGYYEQYF
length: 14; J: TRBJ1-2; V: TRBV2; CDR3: CASRSNSGDDGYTF
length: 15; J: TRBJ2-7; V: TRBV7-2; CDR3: CASSFLAGEVYEQYF
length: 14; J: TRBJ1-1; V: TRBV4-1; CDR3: CASSQAGRNTEAFF
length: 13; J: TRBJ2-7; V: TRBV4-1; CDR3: CASSQVQTYEQYF
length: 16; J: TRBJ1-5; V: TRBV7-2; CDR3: CASSLFGTANNQPQHF
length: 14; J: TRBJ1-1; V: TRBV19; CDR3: CASREGIHRGEAFF
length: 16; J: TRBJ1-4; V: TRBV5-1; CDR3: CASSLDRMGGGEKLFF
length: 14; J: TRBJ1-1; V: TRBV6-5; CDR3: CASSSHSMNTEAFF
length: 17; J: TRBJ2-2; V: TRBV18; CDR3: CASSPLGGGSGGGELFF
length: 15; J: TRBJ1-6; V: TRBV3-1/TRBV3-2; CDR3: CASSQRTGGDSPLHF
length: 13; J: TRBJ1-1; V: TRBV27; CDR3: CASGGRTNTEAFF
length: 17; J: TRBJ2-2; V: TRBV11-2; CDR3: CASSLILGQTNTGELFF
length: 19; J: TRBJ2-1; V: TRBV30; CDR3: CAWRARTSPSAAGDNEQFF
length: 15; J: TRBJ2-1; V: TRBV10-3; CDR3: CAISDREGGGNEQFF
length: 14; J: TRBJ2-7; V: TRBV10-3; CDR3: CAISESTSSYEQYF
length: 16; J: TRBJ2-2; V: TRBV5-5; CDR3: CASSFAQGFLTGELFF
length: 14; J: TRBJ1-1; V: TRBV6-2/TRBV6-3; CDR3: CASSYPGTNTEAFF